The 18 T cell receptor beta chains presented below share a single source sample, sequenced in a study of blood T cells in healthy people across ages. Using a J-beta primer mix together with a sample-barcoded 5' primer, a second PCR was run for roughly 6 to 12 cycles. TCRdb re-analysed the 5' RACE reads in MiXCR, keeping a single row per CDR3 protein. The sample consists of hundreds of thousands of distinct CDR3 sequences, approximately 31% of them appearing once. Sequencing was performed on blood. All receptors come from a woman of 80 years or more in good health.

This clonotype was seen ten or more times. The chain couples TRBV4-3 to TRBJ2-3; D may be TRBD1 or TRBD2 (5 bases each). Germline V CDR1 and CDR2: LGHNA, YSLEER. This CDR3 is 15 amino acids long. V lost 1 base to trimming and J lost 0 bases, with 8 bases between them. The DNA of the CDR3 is TGCGCCAGCAGCCAAGGTGGGGGTAGCACAGATACGCAGTATTTT. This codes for CASSQGGGSTDTQYF.

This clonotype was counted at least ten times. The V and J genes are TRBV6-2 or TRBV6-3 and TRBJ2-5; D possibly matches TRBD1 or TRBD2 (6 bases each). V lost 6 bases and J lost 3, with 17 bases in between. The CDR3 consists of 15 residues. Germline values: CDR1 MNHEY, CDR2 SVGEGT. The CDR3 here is CASRRFAGQEETQYF. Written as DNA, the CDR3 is TGTGCCAGCAGGAGATTTGCGGGACAAGAAGAGACCCAGTACTTC.

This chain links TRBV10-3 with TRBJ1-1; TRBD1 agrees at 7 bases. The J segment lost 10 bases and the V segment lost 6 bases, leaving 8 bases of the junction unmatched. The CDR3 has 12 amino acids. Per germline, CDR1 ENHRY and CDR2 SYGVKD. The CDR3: CAISNGTVPAFF. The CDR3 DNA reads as TGTGCCATCAGCAACGGGACAGTTCCAGCTTTCTTT.

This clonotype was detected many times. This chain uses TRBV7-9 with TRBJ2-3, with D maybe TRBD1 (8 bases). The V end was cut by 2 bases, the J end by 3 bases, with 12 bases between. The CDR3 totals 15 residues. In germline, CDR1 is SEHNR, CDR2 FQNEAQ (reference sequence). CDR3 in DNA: TGTGCCAGCAGCTTACCACAGGGGGGGACAGATACGCAGTATTTT. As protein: CASSLPQGGTDTQYF. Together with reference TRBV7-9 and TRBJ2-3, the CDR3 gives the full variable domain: DTGVSQNPRHKITKRGQNVTFRCDPISEHNRLYWYRQTLGQGPEFLTYFQNEAQLEKSRLLSDRFSAERPKGSFSTLEIQRTEQGDSAMYLCASSLPQGGTDTQYFGPGTRLTVL.

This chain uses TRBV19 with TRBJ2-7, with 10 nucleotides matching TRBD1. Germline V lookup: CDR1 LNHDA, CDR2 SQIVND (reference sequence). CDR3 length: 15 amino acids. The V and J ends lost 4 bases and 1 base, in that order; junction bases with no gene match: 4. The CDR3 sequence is CASSSGGQGSYEQYF. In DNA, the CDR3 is TGTGCCAGTAGTAGTGGGGGACAGGGGTCCTACGAGCAGTACTTC.

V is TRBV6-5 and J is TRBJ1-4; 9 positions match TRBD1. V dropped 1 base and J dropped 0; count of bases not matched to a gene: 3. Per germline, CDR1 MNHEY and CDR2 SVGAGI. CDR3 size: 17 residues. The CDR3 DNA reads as TGTGCCAGCAGTTACTTGGGACAGGGCGCAACTAATGAAAAACTGTTTTTT. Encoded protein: CASSYLGQGATNEKLFF.

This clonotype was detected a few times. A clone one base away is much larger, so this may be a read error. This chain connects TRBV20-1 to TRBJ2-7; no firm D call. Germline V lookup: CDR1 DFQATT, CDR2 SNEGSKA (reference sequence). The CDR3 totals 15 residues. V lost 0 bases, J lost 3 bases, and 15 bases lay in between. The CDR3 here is CSARDTIRHCYEQYF. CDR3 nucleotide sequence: TGCAGTGCTAGAGATACTATCCGACACTGCTACGAGCAGTACTTC.

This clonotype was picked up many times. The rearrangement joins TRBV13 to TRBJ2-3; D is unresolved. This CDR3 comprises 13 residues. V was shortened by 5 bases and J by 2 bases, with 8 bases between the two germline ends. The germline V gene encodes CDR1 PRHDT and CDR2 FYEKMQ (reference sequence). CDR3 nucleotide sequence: TGTGCCAGCAGCGCTCGGACCACAGATACGCAGTATTTT. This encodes CASSARTTDTQYF.

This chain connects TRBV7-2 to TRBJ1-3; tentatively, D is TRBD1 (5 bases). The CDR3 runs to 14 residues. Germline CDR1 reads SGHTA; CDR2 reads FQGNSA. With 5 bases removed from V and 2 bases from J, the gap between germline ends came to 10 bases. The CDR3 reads CASSVGTAGNTIYF. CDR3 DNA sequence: TGTGCCAGCAGCGTAGGGACGGCTGGAAACACCATATATTTT.

The CDR3 DNA is TGTGCCAGCAGTTCCTGGTCGGGACAGGGGGAAGGATATGGCTACACCTTC. It encodes CASSSWSGQGEGYGYTF. The gene calls are TRBV27 and TRBJ1-2; 11 positions match TRBD1. The ends lost 4 bases at V and 5 bases at J; junction bases unmatched: 12. The CDR3 runs to 17 residues. Germline values: CDR1 MNHEY, CDR2 SMNVEV (reference sequence).

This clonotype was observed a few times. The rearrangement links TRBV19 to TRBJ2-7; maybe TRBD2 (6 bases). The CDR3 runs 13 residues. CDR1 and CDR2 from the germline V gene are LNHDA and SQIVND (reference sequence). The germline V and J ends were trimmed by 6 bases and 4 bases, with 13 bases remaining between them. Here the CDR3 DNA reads TGTGCCAGTAGGGCCCGCGGGATTTACGAGCAGTACTTC. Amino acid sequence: CASRARGIYEQYF.

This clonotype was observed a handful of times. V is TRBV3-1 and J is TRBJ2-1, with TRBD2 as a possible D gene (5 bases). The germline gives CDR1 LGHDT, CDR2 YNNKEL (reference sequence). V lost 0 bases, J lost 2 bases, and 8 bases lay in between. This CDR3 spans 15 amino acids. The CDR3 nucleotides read TGTGCCAGCAGCCAAGATGCGAGGGCCTACAATGAGCAGTTCTTC. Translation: CASSQDARAYNEQFF.

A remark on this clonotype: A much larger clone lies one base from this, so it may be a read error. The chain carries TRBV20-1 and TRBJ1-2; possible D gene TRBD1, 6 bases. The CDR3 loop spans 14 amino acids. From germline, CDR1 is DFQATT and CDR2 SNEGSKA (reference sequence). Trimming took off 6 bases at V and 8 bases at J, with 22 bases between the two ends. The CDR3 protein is CSARMGGQGRGYTF. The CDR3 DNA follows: TGCAGTGCCCGGATGGGGGGGCAGGGGCGCGGCTACACCTTC.

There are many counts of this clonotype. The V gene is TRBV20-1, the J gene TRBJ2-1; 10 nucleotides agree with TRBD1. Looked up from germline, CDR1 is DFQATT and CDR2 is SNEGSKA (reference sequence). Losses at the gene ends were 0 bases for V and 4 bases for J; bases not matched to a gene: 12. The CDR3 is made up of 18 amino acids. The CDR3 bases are TGCAGTGCTAGAGATGGGGGACAGGGGCTCTCCCGTTACAATGAGCAGTTCTTC. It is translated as CSARDGGQGLSRYNEQFF.

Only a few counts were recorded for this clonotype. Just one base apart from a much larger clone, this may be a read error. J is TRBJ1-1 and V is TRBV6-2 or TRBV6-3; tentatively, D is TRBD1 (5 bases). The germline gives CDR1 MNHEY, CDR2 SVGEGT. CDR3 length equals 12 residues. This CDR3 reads CASSHSGAEAFF. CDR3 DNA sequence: TGTGCCAGCAGTCACTCGGGGGCTGAAGCTTTCTTT.

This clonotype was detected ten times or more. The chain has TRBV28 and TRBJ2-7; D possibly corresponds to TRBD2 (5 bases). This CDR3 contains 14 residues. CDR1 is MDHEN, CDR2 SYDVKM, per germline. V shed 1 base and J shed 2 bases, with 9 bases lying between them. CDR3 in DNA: TGTGCCAGCAGTTTATATTACGGGGCCTACGAGCAGTACTTC. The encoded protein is CASSLYYGAYEQYF.

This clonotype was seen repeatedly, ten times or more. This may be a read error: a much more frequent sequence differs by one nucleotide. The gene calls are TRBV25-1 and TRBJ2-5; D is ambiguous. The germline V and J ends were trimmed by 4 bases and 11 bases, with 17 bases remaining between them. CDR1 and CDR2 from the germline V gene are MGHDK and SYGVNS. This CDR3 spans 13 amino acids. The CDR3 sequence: CASSVGATNEQYF. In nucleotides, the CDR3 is TGTGCCAGCAGTGTTGGAGCCACCAATGAGCAGTACTTC.

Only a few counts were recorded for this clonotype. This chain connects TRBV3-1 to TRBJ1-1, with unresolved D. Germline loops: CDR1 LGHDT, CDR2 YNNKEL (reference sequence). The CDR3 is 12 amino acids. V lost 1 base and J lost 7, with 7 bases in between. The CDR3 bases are TGTGCCAGCAGCCAAGGTATCAGTGAAGCTTTCTTT. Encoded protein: CASSQGISEAFF.